These T cell receptor beta chains were read from a single sample in a study of T cells in Graves' hyperthyroidism and ophthalmopathy. TCRdb independently ran MiXCR on the multiplex PCR reads; one entry per CDR3 protein. The data contain approximately 640,000 distinct CDR3 sequences, 17% of them singletons. The source material was blood. The receptors come from a man over 45 with Graves' hyperthyroidism. Each CDR3 is given with its conserved first and last residue. The order of the fields is CDR3 length, J gene, clone size, D gene, V gene, CDR3 protein, CDR3 DNA. D genes are given only for firm matches. Size tells how often a clone was seen (once, few, many) or the class of an expanded clone, and some rows leave it out.

>13|TRBJ1-1|many|NA|TRBV12-3/TRBV12-4
CASSRHEGFEAFF
TGTGCCAGCAGCCGCCACGAGGGGTTTGAAGCTTTCTTT
>15|TRBJ2-2|many|NA|TRBV30
CAWAGTRFVTGELFF
TGTGCCTGGGCCGGGACTCGGTTTGTGACCGGGGAGCTGTTTTTT
>15|TRBJ1-1|many|TRBD1|TRBV19
CASSRGTALNTEAFF
TGTGCCAGTAGTAGAGGGACAGCCTTGAACACTGAAGCTTTCTTT
>18|TRBJ2-3|few|TRBD2|TRBV14
CASNQEAGWVAGADTQYF
TGTGCCAGCAACCAAGAAGCGGGATGGGTTGCTGGCGCAGATACGCAGTATTTT
>13|TRBJ2-1|few|NA|TRBV28
CASRRVAYNEQFF
TGTGCCAGCAGAAGGGTGGCCTACAATGAGCAGTTCTTC
>18|TRBJ1-5|NA|TRBD1|TRBV19
CASTGGDRAPTSNQPQHF
TGTGCCAGTACGGGGGGGGACAGGGCCCCTACGAGCAATCAGCCCCAGCATTTT
>13|TRBJ2-7|few|NA|TRBV10-1
CASSPDGDYEQYF
TGCGCCAGCAGCCCGGACGGGGACTACGAGCAGTACTTC
>14|TRBJ2-7|many|NA|TRBV28
CASIQWRGSYEQYF
TGTGCCAGCATCCAATGGAGGGGGTCTTACGAGCAGTACTTC
>15|TRBJ2-3|many|TRBD2|TRBV3-1
CASSQGLANQDTQYF
TGTGCCAGCAGCCAAGGACTAGCGAATCAAGATACGCAGTATTTT
>15|TRBJ2-7|NA|TRBD2|TRBV19
CASSIGGAGDYEQYF
TGTGCCAGTAGTATTGGCGGAGCGGGAGATTACGAGCAGTACTTC
>13|TRBJ1-1|many|NA|TRBV12-3/TRBV12-4
CASSLVDKPEAFF
TGTGCCAGCAGTTTAGTAGACAAGCCTGAAGCTTTCTTT
>13|TRBJ1-1|many|NA|TRBV18
CASSPGAGTEAFF
TGTGCCAGCTCACCAGGGGCCGGCACTGAAGCTTTCTTT
>15|TRBJ2-3|NA|TRBD1|TRBV28
CASSSGTGESDTQYF
TGTGCCAGCAGTTCAGGGACAGGGGAATCAGATACGCAGTATTTT
>15|TRBJ1-5|few|NA|TRBV18
CASSLGRVDNQPQHF
TGTGCCAGCTCACTCGGACGGGTAGACAATCAGCCCCAGCATTTT
>14|TRBJ2-2|few|NA|TRBV27
CASSLRTVTGELFF
TGTGCCAGCAGTTTAAGGACAGTCACCGGGGAGCTGTTTTTT
>14|TRBJ2-2|once|NA|TRBV28
CASTSASRTGELFF
TGTGCCAGCACCTCCGCGAGCCGGACCGGGGAGCTGTTTTTT
>16|TRBJ2-5|NA|TRBD2|TRBV5-1
CASSQARLAGAETQYF
TGCGCCAGCAGCCAGGCGAGGCTAGCGGGAGCGGAGACCCAGTACTTC
>16|TRBJ1-5|few|NA|TRBV3-1
CASSQDPGHNNQPQHF
TGTGCCAGCAGCCAAGATCCCGGACACAACAATCAGCCCCAGCATTTT
>15|TRBJ2-7|many|NA|TRBV30
CAWSVNLGVSYEQYF
TGTGCCTGGAGTGTCAATTTGGGGGTCTCCTACGAGCAGTACTTC